The entry that follows covers one T cell receptor (beta chain) sequence. Its antigen remains unidentified. The data are from a study of cytomegalovirus exposure and HLA in healthy donors. Overall study results and limits: Accurate prediction of HLA-A and HLA-B alleles (for most subjects) was reportedly achieved from TCR beta sequences.

CDR1 MNHEY and CDR2 SVGAGI come from the germline V gene. V gave up 8 bases and J gave up 4 bases, with 14 bases separating them. The CDR3 is 14 residues long. The PCR contained 60 Vbeta and 13 Jbeta primers. The protocol was immunoSEQ multiplex PCR, while the TCRdb copy is restricted to in-frame clones and leaves out a portion. The sample has fewer than 200,000 clones; more than 75% are singletons. The sample taken for sequencing was PBMCs. The TCR was taken from a man aged 18 to 29 in good health and CMV-seropositive. The rearrangement joins TRBV6-5 to TRBJ1-4; possibly TRBD1 for D (5 bases). CDR3 DNA sequence: TGTGCCAGCTGCACCGGACAAAATAATGAAAAACTGTTTTTT. Protein product: CASCTGQNNEKLFF.